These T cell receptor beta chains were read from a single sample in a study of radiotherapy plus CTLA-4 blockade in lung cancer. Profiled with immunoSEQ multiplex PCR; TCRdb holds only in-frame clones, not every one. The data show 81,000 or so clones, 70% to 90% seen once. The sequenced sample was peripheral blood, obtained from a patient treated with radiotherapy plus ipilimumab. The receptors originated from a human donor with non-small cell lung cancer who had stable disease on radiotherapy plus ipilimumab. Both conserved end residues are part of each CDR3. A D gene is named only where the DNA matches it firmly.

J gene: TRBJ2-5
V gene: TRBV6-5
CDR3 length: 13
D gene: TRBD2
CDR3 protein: CASSYYGGETQYF
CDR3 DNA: TGTGCCAGCAGTTATTACGGGGGGGAGACCCAGTACTTC

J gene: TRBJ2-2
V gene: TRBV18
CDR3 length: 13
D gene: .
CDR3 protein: CASSASIAGELFF
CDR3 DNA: TGTGCCAGCTCAGCCTCAATAGCCGGGGAGCTGTTTTTT

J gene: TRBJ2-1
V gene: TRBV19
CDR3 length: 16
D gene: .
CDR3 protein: CASSPHRGISYNEQFF
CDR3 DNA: TGTGCCAGTAGTCCTCATCGGGGGATTTCCTACAATGAGCAGTTCTTC

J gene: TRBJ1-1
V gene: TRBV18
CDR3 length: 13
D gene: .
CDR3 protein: CASSPLEGGEAFF
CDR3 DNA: TGTGCCAGCTCACCATTAGAGGGTGGGGAAGCTTTCTTT

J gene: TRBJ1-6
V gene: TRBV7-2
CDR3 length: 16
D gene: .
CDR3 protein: CASSPARGAYNSPLHF
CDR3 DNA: TGTGCCAGCAGCCCTGCCCGGGGCGCCTATAATTCACCCCTCCACTTT

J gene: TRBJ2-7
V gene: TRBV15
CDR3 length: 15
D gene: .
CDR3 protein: CATSRDRLADYEQYF
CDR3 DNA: TGTGCCACCAGCAGAGATAGGCTAGCTGACTACGAGCAGTACTTC

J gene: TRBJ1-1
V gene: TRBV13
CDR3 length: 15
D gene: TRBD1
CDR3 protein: CASSLAGQGVPEAFF
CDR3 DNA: TGTGCCAGCAGCTTAGCGGGACAGGGGGTACCTGAAGCTTTCTTT

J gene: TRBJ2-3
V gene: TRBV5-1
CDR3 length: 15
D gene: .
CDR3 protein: CASSLFSGGSDTQYF
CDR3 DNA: TGCGCCAGCAGCTTGTTTAGCGGTGGGTCAGATACGCAGTATTTT

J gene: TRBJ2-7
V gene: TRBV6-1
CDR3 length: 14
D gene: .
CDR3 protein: CASSTGPGLYEQYF
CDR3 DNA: TGTGCCAGCAGTACAGGGCCCGGGCTCTACGAGCAGTACTTC

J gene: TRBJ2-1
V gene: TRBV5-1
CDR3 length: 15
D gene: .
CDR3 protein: CASSPRGANYNEQFF
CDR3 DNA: TGCGCCAGCAGCCCACGGGGGGCCAACTACAATGAGCAGTTCTTC